This T cell receptor (beta chain) was found in a study of technical replicates of blood from several donors. This CDR3 contains 16 residues. Germline-derived CDR1 and CDR2 are MGHRA and YSYEKL. V shed 1 base, J shed 4 bases, and the junction held 6 bases outside the gene matches. Some clones are missing from TCRdb's copy, which holds only in-frame ones; the method was immunoSEQ multiplex PCR. The table lists roughly 80,000 clones, 85% to 95% of them singletons. The TCR sequence derives from a human donor in good health. The specimen was T cells isolated from PBMCs. J is TRBJ1-5 and V is TRBV4-1, with TRBD1 identical over 8 bases. CDR3 sequence: CASSQGGTGTNQPQHF. The CDR3 bases are TGCGCCAGCAGCCAAGGGGGGACAGGAACGAATCAGCCCCAGCATTTT.